These 30 T cell receptor beta chains came from one sample sequenced in a study of T cells after yellow fever vaccination. Via MiXCR, TCRdb re-called the 5' RACE reads, giving one row per CDR3 protein. The data hold under 700,000 distinct CDR3 sequences, with about a sixth observed a single time. The specimen comprised PBMCs, sampled about 5 days after the first yellow fever vaccination. Receptor source: a man between 18 and 29 years old who received the YFV17D yellow fever vaccine.

This clonotype appeared a few times. J is TRBJ2-1 and V is TRBV11-1; D could derive from TRBD1 or TRBD2 (6 bases each). With 4 bases removed from V and 4 bases from J, the gap between germline ends came to 14 bases. CDR3 length equals 15 residues. Per germline, CDR1 SGHAT and CDR2 FQDESV (reference sequence). CDR3 loop: CASSSSRGPYNEQFF. CDR3 DNA: TGTGCCAGCAGCTCTAGTCGGGGGCCGTACAATGAGCAGTTCTTC.

The chain combines TRBV5-4 with TRBJ2-1, with D unclear. The CDR3 length is 17 residues. Germline values: CDR1 SGHNT, CDR2 YYREEE (reference sequence). The V and J ends lost 3 bases and 4 bases respectively, with 20 bases between them. The CDR3 DNA follows: TGTGCCAGCAGCTGGACCTTGGGGTCCGGCCCTTACAATGAGCAGTTCTTC. The encoded protein is CASSWTLGSGPYNEQFF.

The gene calls are TRBV7-3 and TRBJ2-3; D is unresolved. CDR3 size: 13 residues. The V gene's germline CDR1 is SGHTA and CDR2 FQGTGA. The ends were cut back, 5 bases at V and 3 bases at J, with 9 bases in the middle. The CDR3 DNA reads as TGTGCCAGCAGCACTATAGGGACAGATACGCAGTATTTT. Translated, it gives CASSTIGTDTQYF.

V usage is TRBV28 and J usage is TRBJ1-2; the D gene is possibly TRBD1 (6 bases). The germline V gene has CDR1 MDHEN and CDR2 SYDVKM. The CDR3 runs 14 residues. V lost 1 base, J lost 8 bases, and 14 bases lay in between. CDR3 bases: TGTGCCAGCAGTTTATCGGCTCGGGGGGGCGGCTACACCTTC. It encodes CASSLSARGGGYTF.

This clonotype was seen a few times. The V and J genes are TRBV20-1 and TRBJ2-1; weak D call: TRBD2 (5 bases). Germline V gene data show CDR1 as DFQATT and CDR2 as SNEGSKA (reference sequence). V lost 0 bases and J 7 bases, leaving 16 bases between the germline ends. CDR3 length equals 15 residues. The CDR3 reads CSARDGALLANEQFF. The CDR3 nucleotides are TGCAGTGCTAGAGATGGAGCCTTGTTAGCGAATGAGCAGTTCTTC.

J is TRBJ2-4 and V is TRBV28; 12 bases align to TRBD2. Trimming cost V 5 bases and J 4 bases; bases outside gene matches: 6. There are 16 residues in the CDR3. Germline values: CDR1 MDHEN, CDR2 SYDVKM. The CDR3 is CASSRTSGVSKNIQYF. The CDR3 DNA is TGTGCCAGCAGTCGGACTAGCGGGGTATCAAAAAACATTCAGTACTTC. The full variable domain, in which reference TRBV28 and TRBJ2-4 provide the parts outside the CDR3, is DVKVTQSSRYLVKRTGEKVFLECVQDMDHENMFWYRQDPGLGLRLIYFSYDVKMKEKGDIPEGYSVSREKKERFSLILESASTNQTSMYLCASSRTSGVSKNIQYFGAGTRLSVL.

This clonotype showed up many times. The CDR3 here is CSAPTGSDTQYF. In DNA, the CDR3 is TGCAGTGCACCGACAGGGTCAGATACGCAGTATTTT. This sequence joins TRBV20-1 and TRBJ2-3; 7 bases are a match to TRBD1. V shed 6 bases, J shed 4 bases, and the junction held 4 bases outside the gene matches. Germline V CDR1 and CDR2: DFQATT, SNEGSKA (reference sequence). CDR3 size: 12 residues.

The V gene is TRBV4-1, the J gene TRBJ2-1; 8 bases line up with TRBD2. The germline V gene encodes CDR1 MGHRA and CDR2 YSYEKL. The CDR3 runs to 17 residues. J was trimmed by 1 base and V by 1 base; bases with no gene match: 6. The CDR3 region has the DNA TGCGCCAGCAGCCAAGTCCCGGGGGGGCTGTCCTACAATGAGCAGTTCTTC. This encodes CASSQVPGGLSYNEQFF.

The CDR3 loop is CSVVAGRGYTF. The DNA of the CDR3 is TGCAGCGTTGTCGCCGGGCGAGGCTACACCTTC. This chain connects TRBV29-1 to TRBJ1-2; D uncertain. The CDR3 spans 11 residues. The V gene lost 4 bases and the J gene lost 8 bases, with 11 bases spanning the gap. Per the germline V gene, CDR1 is SQVTM and CDR2 is ANQGSEA.

The chain couples TRBV29-1 to TRBJ2-7, with D possibly being TRBD1 or TRBD2 (6 bases each). The CDR3 loop spans 13 amino acids. Germline loops: CDR1 SQVTM, CDR2 ANQGSEA. V lost 4 bases and J lost 6, with 16 bases in between. CDR3: CSVGSRGGSEQYF. CDR3 bases: TGCAGCGTTGGGTCCAGGGGAGGTAGCGAGCAGTACTTC.

This clonotype was counted between two and nine times. This rearrangement joins TRBV10-3 to TRBJ1-6; tentative D call: TRBD1 (6 bases). CDR1 and CDR2 from the germline V gene are ENHRY and SYGVKD. Trimming removed 6 bases from V and 10 bases from J, with 13 bases in between. CDR3 size: 13 residues. The CDR3 loop is CAIRPRGNSPLHF. In DNA, the CDR3 is TGTGCCATCAGACCCAGGGGAAACTCACCCCTCCACTTT.

This clonotype was observed at least ten times. This chain joins TRBV7-9 and TRBJ1-4; D remains ambiguous. The CDR3 loop spans 12 amino acids. V was clipped by 7 bases and J by 8 bases, with 11 bases between them. The germline V gene has CDR1 SEHNR and CDR2 FQNEAQ (reference sequence). CDR3 protein: CASTPFGEKLFF. CDR3 DNA sequence: TGTGCCAGCACTCCCTTCGGGGAAAAACTGTTTTTT.

The V and J genes are TRBV19 and TRBJ1-4; D might be TRBD1 (6 bases). The CDR3 runs to 16 residues. Germline CDR1 reads LNHDA; CDR2 reads SQIVND (reference sequence). V lost 5 bases, J lost 7 bases, and 20 bases lay in between. CDR3 region: CASSSGTNAVGEKLFF. The CDR3 bases are TGTGCCAGTAGTTCCGGGACAAACGCCGTCGGTGAAAAACTGTTTTTT.

This clonotype has ten or more counts. V usage is TRBV9 and J usage is TRBJ1-1; the D gene is possibly TRBD1 (5 bases). The CDR3 extends over 13 amino acids. Germline loops: CDR1 SGDLS, CDR2 YYNGEE. V was trimmed by 4 bases and J by 1 base, leaving 8 bases between them. The CDR3 is CASSSTGNTEAFF. CDR3 coding DNA: TGTGCCAGCAGCTCAACAGGGAACACTGAAGCTTTCTTT.

The chain links TRBV2 to TRBJ1-5; TRBD1 matches 8 bases. Per germline, CDR1 SNHLY and CDR2 FYNNEI. Trimming removed 8 bases from V and 4 bases from J; junction bases left unmatched: 10. The CDR3 sequence is 15 residues long. The CDR3 nucleotides are TGTGCCAGCGACAGGGGAGGTACGTCAAATCAGCCCCAGCATTTT. This encodes CASDRGGTSNQPQHF.

In its sample, this clonotype was seen many times. The J gene is TRBJ2-1, the V gene TRBV4-1; TRBD2 might be the D (6 bases). The CDR3 is 14 residues long. Germline V gene lookup returns CDR1 MGHRA and CDR2 YSYEKL. Trimming took off 1 base at V and 4 bases at J, with 8 bases between the two ends. The CDR3 loop is CASSQVAGYNEQFF. The CDR3 DNA reads as TGCGCCAGCAGCCAAGTGGCGGGATACAATGAGCAGTTCTTC.

This clonotype was seen just once. The gene calls are TRBV20-1 and TRBJ2-5, with a possible D match to TRBD2 (5 bases). V was clipped by 5 bases and J by 2 bases, with 9 bases between them. The germline CDR1 and CDR2 sequences are DFQATT and SNEGSKA (reference sequence). The CDR3 has 12 amino acids. CDR3 nucleotide sequence: TGCAGTGCTCGGACTGGGCAAGAGACCCAGTACTTC. Its translation: CSARTGQETQYF.

This clonotype has only a few counts. The chain combines TRBV5-6 with TRBJ2-1, with 7 nucleotides matching TRBD2. Germline trimming cut 5 bases from V and 0 bases from J; bases unmatched to any gene: 8. Germline lookup yields CDR1 SGHDT and CDR2 YYEEEE. This CDR3 comprises 16 residues. CDR3 loop: CASRGTNGASYNEQFF. The CDR3 bases are TGTGCCAGCAGGGGGACTAATGGGGCCTCCTACAATGAGCAGTTCTTC.

This clonotype was detected a few times. The chain recombines TRBV7-2 with TRBJ1-5; 8 nucleotides line up with TRBD1. The CDR3 is 16 residues long. J lost 3 bases, V lost 4 bases, and 8 bases had no gene match. The germline V gene encodes CDR1 SGHTA and CDR2 FQGNSA. CDR3 residues: CASSSSDRDINQPQHF. CDR3 nucleotides: TGTGCCAGCAGCTCCTCGGACAGGGACATCAATCAGCCCCAGCATTTT.

The CDR3 bases are TGTGCCAGCAGCCAAGATTTTGGTGTCGGGAACACTGAAGCTTTCTTT. Its translation is CASSQDFGVGNTEAFF. V and J are TRBV3-1 and TRBJ1-1; D not resolved. V shed 0 bases and J shed 1 base, with 12 bases lying between them. The CDR3 length is 16 residues. Germline V gives CDR1 LGHDT, CDR2 YNNKEL (reference sequence). The entire variable domain, with the rest obtained from reference TRBV3-1 and TRBJ1-1, is as follows: DTAVSQTPKYLVTQMGNDKSIKCEQNLGHDTMYWYKQDSKKFLKIMFSYNNKELIINETVPNRFSPKSPDKAHLNLHINSLELGDSAVYFCASSQDFGVGNTEAFFGQGTRLTVV.

This clonotype has more than one count but fewer than ten. The DNA of the CDR3 is TGCAGGAAAGACAGGGCGCCCACTGAAGCTTTCTTT. It encodes CRKDRAPTEAFF. V usage is TRBV20-1 and J usage is TRBJ1-1; TRBD1 matches at 7 bases. Germline lookup yields CDR1 DFQATT and CDR2 SNEGSKA (reference sequence). This CDR3 has 12 residues.

The chain is built from TRBV6-1 and TRBJ1-2; TRBD1 might be the D (6 bases). Deletions cut 6 bases from V and 7 bases from J, with 24 bases between. Germline lookup yields CDR1 MNHNS and CDR2 SASEGT. The CDR3 totals 16 residues. The CDR3 DNA follows: TGTGCCAGCAGCCGCCCCGGACAGAATGCCGGTGGTGGCTACACCTTC. As protein: CASSRPGQNAGGGYTF.

This clonotype was detected a few times. The V and J genes are TRBV29-1 and TRBJ1-2; D might be TRBD1 (5 bases). Trimming cost V 5 bases and J 4 bases, with 11 bases left between them. Germline CDR1 and CDR2: SQVTM and ANQGSEA. The CDR3 length is 12 residues. The CDR3 is CSVLEGPYGYTF. The CDR3 DNA is TGCAGCGTTCTCGAGGGGCCCTATGGCTACACCTTC.

This clonotype was counted at least ten times. The genes are TRBV7-9 and TRBJ2-5; 11 nucleotides match TRBD2. CDR3 length: 16 residues. Germline V lookup: CDR1 SEHNR, CDR2 FQNEAQ (reference sequence). J gave up 3 bases and V 3 bases, and 6 bases lay outside the gene matches. The CDR3 DNA is TGTGCCAGCAGCTTCGGAACTAGCGGGGGAGAAGAGACCCAGTACTTC. Protein product: CASSFGTSGGEETQYF.

This clonotype has just a few counts. The chain carries TRBV14 and TRBJ2-6; weak D call: TRBD2 (6 bases). Germline loops: CDR1 SGHDN, CDR2 FVKESK. V was shortened by 4 bases and J by 2 bases, with 12 bases between the two germline ends. The CDR3 consists of 16 residues. In DNA, the CDR3 is TGTGCCAGCAGCCCCCCCAGGGAGGCTGGGGCCAACGTCCTGACTTTC. Translation gives CASSPPREAGANVLTF.

This clonotype was found a few times. The chain couples TRBV7-9 to TRBJ1-5; a weak D match, TRBD1 (5 bases). Germline V CDR1 and CDR2: SEHNR, FQNEAQ (reference sequence). Trimming took 4 bases from V and 4 from J, leaving 11 bases between them. CDR3 length: 14 amino acids. CDR3 loop: CASSSRGENQPQHF. The CDR3 DNA reads as TGTGCCAGCAGCTCTCGGGGGGAAAATCAGCCCCAGCATTTT.

The V gene is TRBV11-2, the J gene TRBJ2-7; maybe TRBD1 (6 bases). V lost 5 bases, J lost 2 bases, and 13 bases lay in between. This CDR3 comprises 14 residues. Germline-derived CDR1 and CDR2 are SGHAT and FQNNGV. For the CDR3, the DNA is TGTGCCAGCAGCACCCAAGGGGGACCCTACGAGCAGTACGTC. It encodes CASSTQGGPYEQYV.

This clonotype has more than one count but fewer than ten. The chain combines TRBV7-2 with TRBJ2-1; no reliable D call. This CDR3 has 13 residues. V was trimmed by 2 bases and J by 3 bases, leaving 5 bases between them. Germline V gene data show CDR1 as SGHTA and CDR2 as FQGNSA. CDR3 bases: TGTGCCAGCAGCTTATATGGCTACAATGAGCAGTTCTTC. Protein sequence: CASSLYGYNEQFF.

In this sample, this clonotype turned up a few times. The V call is TRBV5-6, the J call TRBJ2-1; 12 bases map to TRBD2. The CDR3 covers 18 residues. Germline assignment: CDR1 SGHDT and CDR2 YYEEEE. V shed 5 bases, J shed 1 base, and the junction held 10 bases outside the gene matches. The CDR3 here is CASSRLAGDQESYNEQFF. CDR3 in DNA: TGTGCCAGCAGTAGACTAGCGGGGGATCAGGAGTCCTACAATGAGCAGTTCTTC.

This chain links TRBV4-2 with TRBJ2-5; D is ambiguous. The germline V gene encodes CDR1 LGHNA and CDR2 YNFKEQ. The germline V and J ends were trimmed by 5 bases and 0 bases, with 10 bases remaining between them. This CDR3 spans 14 amino acids. CDR3 bases: TGTGCCAGCAGCGGTTTTGGCAACCAAGAGACCCAGTACTTC. Amino acids: CASSGFGNQETQYF.